The rows below give T cell receptor beta chains drawn from one sample of a study of T cell responses to AZD1222 COVID-19 vaccine. Method: immunoSEQ multiplex PCR; TCRdb's copy keeps in-frame clones and lacks some. The sample consists of 100,000 to 110,000 clones, roughly 89% of them appearing once. This specimen was peripheral blood, taken on day 0 of AZD1222 vaccination. Receptors originate from an adult in good health. The CDR3 runs from the conserved cysteine through the conserved F or W. A D gene is named only where the DNA matches it firmly.

d_call: .; v_call: TRBV2; cdr3_aa: CASSVQGIMNTEAFF
d_call: TRBD1; v_call: TRBV5-1; cdr3_aa: CASKRTGFGYTF
d_call: .; v_call: TRBV9; cdr3_aa: CASSPQTTDTQYF
d_call: TRBD1; v_call: TRBV5-1; cdr3_aa: CASSLQGAQETQYF
d_call: TRBD2; v_call: TRBV11-3; cdr3_aa: CASSYLGGIDNEQFF
d_call: .; v_call: TRBV5-4; cdr3_aa: CASRDRQAPEAFF
d_call: TRBD1; v_call: TRBV6-2/TRBV6-3; cdr3_aa: CASSQTGTGEIGYTF
d_call: .; v_call: TRBV5-1; cdr3_aa: CASSLNMGRNTEAFF
d_call: .; v_call: TRBV18; cdr3_aa: CASSPPHTGATEAFF
d_call: TRBD1; v_call: TRBV19; cdr3_aa: CASRKTGAGNTIYF
d_call: .; v_call: TRBV19; cdr3_aa: CASSPQGHSNQPQHF
d_call: TRBD1; v_call: TRBV10-3; cdr3_aa: CAISVTGGLDYGYTF
d_call: TRBD1; v_call: TRBV11-2; cdr3_aa: CASSLRSYPGQGFPATQYF
d_call: .; v_call: TRBV7-2; cdr3_aa: CASSSYFTDTQYF
d_call: .; v_call: TRBV7-2; cdr3_aa: CASSLYGGVGYGYTF
d_call: TRBD1; v_call: TRBV7-2; cdr3_aa: CASSSDPQGGGYTF
d_call: TRBD1; v_call: TRBV20-1; cdr3_aa: CSASNPGQGTYEQYF